These T cell receptor beta chains were read from a single sample in a study of shared clonotypes between healthy human individuals. Clones were sequenced by immunoSEQ multiplex PCR, and TCRdb holds only the in-frame ones, with some missing. The table has millions of clones, about 95% seen once. Specimen: naive CD8+ T cells sorted from blood. Every receptor here comes from a man younger than 35 in good health. Each CDR3 is given with its conserved first and last residue. D genes are given only for firm matches.

D	V	J	CDR3	DNA
NA	TRBV4-3	TRBJ2-7	CASSQDLTGYTYEQYF	TGCGCCAGCAGCCAAGATCTAACAGGGTACACCTACGAGCAGTACTTC
NA	TRBV27	TRBJ2-1	CASSLDHYNEQFF	TGTGCCAGCAGTTTGGACCACTACAATGAGCAGTTCTTC
NA	TRBV7-7	TRBJ2-7	CASSLDLGGEQYF	TGTGCTAGCAGCTTAGATTTAGGGGGCGAGCAGTACTTC
NA	TRBV19	TRBJ1-2	CASSPNFGPGRYGYTF	TGTGCCAGTAGCCCGAATTTTGGGCCCGGCCGCTATGGCTACACCTTC
NA	TRBV6-5	TRBJ1-5	CASRPGGYSNQPQHF	TGTGCCAGCAGACCCGGGGGATATAGCAATCAGCCCCAGCATTTT
NA	TRBV5-1	TRBJ2-7	CASSLLGGSYEQYF	TGCGCCAGCAGCTTGTTGGGGGGCTCCTACGAGCAGTACTTC
TRBD2	TRBV13	TRBJ2-1	CASSFPSGASYNEQFF	TGTGCCAGCAGCTTCCCTAGCGGTGCGTCCTACAATGAGCAGTTCTTC
TRBD1	TRBV6-1	TRBJ1-5	CASSEDRDRGNQPQHF	TGTGCCAGCAGTGAAGACCGGGACAGGGGCAATCAGCCCCAGCATTTT
NA	TRBV27	TRBJ1-5	CASSLSGRGGNQPQHF	TGTGCCAGCAGTTTATCCGGCAGGGGTGGCAATCAGCCCCAGCATTTT
TRBD2	TRBV2	TRBJ2-3	CASRAWTSGYTDTQYF	TGTGCCAGCAGGGCCTGGACTAGCGGATACACAGATACGCAGTATTTT
NA	TRBV27	TRBJ2-3	CAAGLLTDTQYF	TGTGCCGCGGGATTACTCACAGATACGCAGTATTTT
NA	TRBV5-4	TRBJ2-3	CASSFLGETDTQYF	TGTGCCAGCAGCTTTTTAGGGGAAACAGATACGCAGTATTTT
TRBD2	TRBV5-1	TRBJ2-1	CASSFSGSAYNEQFF	TGCGCCAGCAGCTTTAGCGGGAGCGCGTACAATGAGCAGTTCTTC
NA	TRBV2	TRBJ2-1	CASSLGGPYYNEQFF	TGTGCCAGCTCCCTTGGGGGACCGTACTACAATGAGCAGTTCTTC
NA	TRBV5-8	TRBJ2-7	CASSEVTQLGF	TGTGCCAGCAGCGAGGTAACCCAGCTTGGCTTC
NA	TRBV4-1	TRBJ1-5	CASSQEGQPQHF	TGCGCCAGCAGCCAAGAAGGTCAGCCCCAGCATTTT
NA	TRBV7-7	TRBJ2-7	CASSPQETYEQYF	TGTGCTAGCAGTCCACAGGAAACCTACGAGCAGTACTTC
TRBD1	TRBV30	TRBJ2-7	CAAGQVTYEQYF	TGTGCCGCGGGACAGGTGACCTACGAGCAGTACTTC
TRBD2	TRBV5-1	TRBJ2-2	CASSLVAGVSGELFF	TGCGCCAGCAGCTTGGTCGCGGGAGTGAGCGGGGAGCTGTTTTTT
NA	TRBV7-9	TRBJ2-2	CASRPGTNTGELFF	TGTGCCAGCAGACCGGGAACGAACACCGGGGAGCTGTTTTTT
NA	TRBV6-7	TRBJ2-7	CASSYSRNSIYEQYF	TGTGCCAGCAGTTACTCGAGAAACAGCATCTACGAGCAGTACTTC
TRBD2	TRBV7-2	TRBJ2-7	CASSLSSGIVYEQYF	TGTGCCAGCAGCTTATCTAGCGGGATAGTGTACGAGCAGTACTTC